A selection of T cell receptor beta chains follows, all from one sample in a study of response to subunit inactivated influenza vaccine. Via MiXCR, TCRdb re-called the RT-PCR reads, giving one row per CDR3 protein. This sample has 500,000 to 600,000 distinct CDR3 sequences; 15% to 20% occur once, and the top ten carry 3%. The sample here was CD4+ T cells sorted from PBMCs, taken less than 25 months after vaccination. The source of these receptors is a man in his fifties or sixties who received an inactivated influenza vaccine. The CDR3 runs from the conserved cysteine through the conserved F or W. D genes are given only for firm matches. Only part of the rows carry a size: once, few, many, or a class if the clone is expanded.

V	J	size	D	DNA	CDR3
TRBV10-3	TRBJ1-2	few	-	TGTGCCATCAGCCCGACTGGGAACTATGGCTACACCTTC	CAISPTGNYGYTF
TRBV10-3	TRBJ2-3	-	-	TGTGCCATCAGACAAGCCTCGGTGAGAGGCACAGATACGCAGTATTTT	CAIRQASVRGTDTQYF
TRBV5-1	TRBJ2-1	-	-	TGCGCCAGCAGCGAGAGCGGTCCCAGCCGGAATGAGCAGTTCTTC	CASSESGPSRNEQFF
TRBV19	TRBJ2-3	once	TRBD2	TGTGCCAGTAGTCCCCAACTAGCGGGATACACAGATACGCAGTATTTT	CASSPQLAGYTDTQYF
TRBV20-1	TRBJ1-5	-	-	TGCAGTGCCGCCCCTCGGGTGGGTCAGCCCCAGCATTTT	CSAAPRVGQPQHF
TRBV4-3	TRBJ1-1	-	-	TGCGCCAGCAGCCAATCCCTGAGTGTAGTTACTGAAGCTTTCTTT	CASSQSLSVVTEAFF
TRBV6-2/TRBV6-3	TRBJ1-1	-	-	TGTGCCAGCAGTCTTAGGGCAGGGAACACTGAAGCTTTCTTT	CASSLRAGNTEAFF
TRBV12-3/TRBV12-4	TRBJ2-1	many	TRBD1	TGTGCCAGCAGACCGCGGGACAGGGGACATGAGCAGTTCTTC	CASRPRDRGHEQFF
TRBV7-3	TRBJ2-3	-	-	TGTGCCAGCAGCCCACATATTGGGACAGATACGCAGTATTTT	CASSPHIGTDTQYF
TRBV12-3/TRBV12-4	TRBJ1-2	-	-	TGTGCCAGCAGTTTATCAGAGTTGGGTGGCTACACCTTC	CASSLSELGGYTF
TRBV12-3/TRBV12-4	TRBJ1-1	-	-	TGTGCCAGCAGGGACCACTGTATGAACACTGAAGCTTTCTTT	CASRDHCMNTEAFF
TRBV20-1	TRBJ1-5	-	-	TGCAGTGCTGGCAAGAGCAATCAGCCCCAGCATTTT	CSAGKSNQPQHF
TRBV19	TRBJ2-3	-	TRBD2	TGTGCCAGTAGTCCGGATGGCGGGGGGAGTTCAGATACGCAGTATTTT	CASSPDGGGSSDTQYF
TRBV20-1	TRBJ1-1	-	-	TGCAGTGCTTACGGGACGAGAGACACTGAAGCTTTCTTT	CSAYGTRDTEAFF
TRBV5-1	TRBJ2-7	many	TRBD2	TGCGCCAGCAGCGACAAGGCTAGCGGGCTTACCTACGAGCAGTACTTC	CASSDKASGLTYEQYF